This entry lists 3 T cell receptor beta chains sequenced from one sample in a study of cytomegalovirus exposure and HLA in healthy donors. Sequenced by immunoSEQ multiplex PCR; TCRdb stores in-frame clones only, minus some. The repertoire holds about 140,000 clones, about 86% seen once, with just under 3% in the top ten. The sample comprised PBMCs. The origin of the receptors is a man between 18 and 29 years old in good health and CMV-seronegative.

The V and J genes are TRBV2 and TRBJ1-1, with D unclear. V was shortened by 7 bases and J by 0 bases, with 12 bases between the two germline ends. This CDR3 has 14 residues. The germline V gene encodes CDR1 SNHLY and CDR2 FYNNEI. CDR3 in DNA: TGTGCCAGCACTACGCCCGTCATGAACACTGAAGCTTTCTTT. Translating gives CASTTPVMNTEAFF. Combining the CDR3 with reference TRBV2 and TRBJ1-1 gives the whole variable domain EPEVTQTPSHQVTQMGQEVILRCVPISNHLYFYWYRQILGQKVEFLVSFYNNEISEKSEIFDDQFSVERPDGSNFTLKIRSTKLEDSAMYFCASTTPVMNTEAFFGQGTRLTVV.

V gene TRBV7-2 combines with J gene TRBJ2-1; 8 bases map to TRBD2. The CDR3 has 15 amino acids. Germline V CDR1 and CDR2: SGHTA, FQGNSA. The J segment lost 2 bases and the V segment lost 5 bases, leaving 5 bases of the junction unmatched. The CDR3 region is CASSLMTSAYNEQFF. As DNA, the CDR3 is TGTGCCAGCAGCCTGATGACTAGCGCCTACAATGAGCAGTTCTTC.

This clone was counted only a few times. The chain employs TRBV7-8 and TRBJ1-6; 9 nucleotides line up with TRBD1. V shed 5 bases and J 7 bases; nucleotides not matched to a gene: 6. CDR1 is SGHVS and CDR2 is FQNEAQ in the germline V gene. The CDR3 covers 15 residues. CDR3 nucleotide sequence: TGTGCCAGCAGCCTACTTGACAGGGGGAATTCACCCCTCCACTTT. It specifies CASSLLDRGNSPLHF.